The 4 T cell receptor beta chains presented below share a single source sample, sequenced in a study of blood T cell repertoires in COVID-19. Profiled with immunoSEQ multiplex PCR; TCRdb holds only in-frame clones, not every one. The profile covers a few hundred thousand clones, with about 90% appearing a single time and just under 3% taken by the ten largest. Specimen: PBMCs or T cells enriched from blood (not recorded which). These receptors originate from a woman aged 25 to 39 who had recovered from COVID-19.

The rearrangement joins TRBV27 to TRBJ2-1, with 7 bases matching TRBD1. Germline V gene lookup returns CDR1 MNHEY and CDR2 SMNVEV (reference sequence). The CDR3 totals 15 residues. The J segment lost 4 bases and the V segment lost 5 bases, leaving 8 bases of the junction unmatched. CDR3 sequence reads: CASSLEGARYNEQFF. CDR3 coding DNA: TGTGCCAGCAGTCTAGAGGGGGCCCGGTACAATGAGCAGTTCTTC.

Here the CDR3 DNA reads TGTGCCAGCAGTTTATCGGACAGGTCCTACGAGCAGTACTTC. Translation gives CASSLSDRSYEQYF. This chain connects TRBV27 to TRBJ2-7; 7 nucleotides match TRBD1. V lost 0 bases, J lost 1 base, and 0 bases stayed unmatched. This CDR3 is 14 amino acids long. The germline gives CDR1 MNHEY, CDR2 SMNVEV (reference sequence).

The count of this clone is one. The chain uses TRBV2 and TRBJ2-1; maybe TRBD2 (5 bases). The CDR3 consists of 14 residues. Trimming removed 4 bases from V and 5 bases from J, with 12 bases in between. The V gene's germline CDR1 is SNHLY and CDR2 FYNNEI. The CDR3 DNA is TGTGCCAGCAGTGGAGGGTTTTGGAACAATGAGCAGTTCTTC. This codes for CASSGGFWNNEQFF.

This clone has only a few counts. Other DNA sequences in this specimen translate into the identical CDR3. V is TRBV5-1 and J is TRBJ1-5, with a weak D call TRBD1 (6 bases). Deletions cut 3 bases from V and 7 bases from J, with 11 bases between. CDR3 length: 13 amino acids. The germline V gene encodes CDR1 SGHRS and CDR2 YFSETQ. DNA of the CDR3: TGCGCCAGCAGCTCACAGGGTGGGCAGCCCCAGCATTTT. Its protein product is CASSSQGGQPQHF.